The clone carrying this T cell receptor (beta chain) has just a few counts. Its antigen remains unknown. The sample originates from a study of glioma-infiltrating T cells after dendritic cell vaccination. Whole-study findings and limits: Survival was not directly related to TCR clonality in these patients.

Germline CDR1 and CDR2: SNHLY and FYNNEI. V shed 6 bases, J shed 1 base, and the junction held 5 bases outside the gene matches. CDR3 length: 15 amino acids. Produced via immunoSEQ multiplex PCR; TCRdb's table is partial and in-frame only. The data show around 90,000 clones, approximately 78% seen once. Stated time point: after dendritic cell vaccination, including at tumor progression/relapse. The V call is TRBV2, the J call TRBJ1-3; 8 bases are shared with TRBD1. The sample here was blood, taken after dendritic cell vaccination. The sequence came from a human donor with glioblastoma. The CDR3 region is CASRATGGSGNTIYF. CDR3 DNA: TGTGCCAGCAGAGCAACAGGGGGTTCTGGAAACACCATATATTTT.